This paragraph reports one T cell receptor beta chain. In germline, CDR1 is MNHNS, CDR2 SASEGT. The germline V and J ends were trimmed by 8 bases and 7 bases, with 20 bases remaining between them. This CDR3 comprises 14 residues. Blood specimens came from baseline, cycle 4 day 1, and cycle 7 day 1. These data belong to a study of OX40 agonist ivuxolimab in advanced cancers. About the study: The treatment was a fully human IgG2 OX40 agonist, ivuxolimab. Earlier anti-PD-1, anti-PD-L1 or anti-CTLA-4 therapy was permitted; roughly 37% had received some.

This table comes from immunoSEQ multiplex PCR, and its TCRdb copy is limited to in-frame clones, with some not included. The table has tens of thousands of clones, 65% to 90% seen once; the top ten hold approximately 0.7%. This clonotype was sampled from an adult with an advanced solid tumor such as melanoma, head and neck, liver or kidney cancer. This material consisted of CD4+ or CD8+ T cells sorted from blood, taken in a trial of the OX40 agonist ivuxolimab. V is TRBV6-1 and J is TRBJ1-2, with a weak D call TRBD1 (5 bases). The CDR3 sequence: CASALGQSNGGYTF. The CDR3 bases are TGTGCCAGCGCCCTGGGGCAGTCGAATGGTGGCTACACCTTC.